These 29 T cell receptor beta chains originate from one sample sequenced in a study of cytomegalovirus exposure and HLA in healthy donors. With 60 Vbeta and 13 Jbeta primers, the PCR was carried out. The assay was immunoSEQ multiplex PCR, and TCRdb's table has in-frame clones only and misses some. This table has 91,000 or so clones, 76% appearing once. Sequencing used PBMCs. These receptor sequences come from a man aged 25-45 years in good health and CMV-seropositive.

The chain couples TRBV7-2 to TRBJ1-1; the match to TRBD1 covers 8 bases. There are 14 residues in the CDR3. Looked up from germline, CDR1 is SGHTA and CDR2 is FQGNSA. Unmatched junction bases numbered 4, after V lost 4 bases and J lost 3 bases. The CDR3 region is CASSSQGAYTEAFF. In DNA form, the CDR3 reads TGTGCCAGCAGCTCCCAGGGGGCGTACACTGAAGCTTTCTTT.

DNA for the CDR3: TGTGCCAGCAGCCCCCCCCTAGCGGGAGATCCAGATACGCAGTATTTT. The encoded protein is CASSPPLAGDPDTQYF. The chain has TRBV7-9 and TRBJ2-3, with 10 nucleotides matching TRBD2. The CDR3 runs to 16 residues. The junction had 9 bases not matched to a gene; V was cut back by 5 bases and J by 4 bases. Germline assignment: CDR1 SEHNR and CDR2 FQNEAQ (reference sequence). Variable domain in full (rest from reference TRBV7-9 and TRBJ2-3): DTGVSQNPRHKITKRGQNVTFRCDPISEHNRLYWYRQTLGQGPEFLTYFQNEAQLEKSRLLSDRFSAERPKGSFSTLEIQRTEQGDSAMYLCASSPPLAGDPDTQYFGPGTRLTVL.

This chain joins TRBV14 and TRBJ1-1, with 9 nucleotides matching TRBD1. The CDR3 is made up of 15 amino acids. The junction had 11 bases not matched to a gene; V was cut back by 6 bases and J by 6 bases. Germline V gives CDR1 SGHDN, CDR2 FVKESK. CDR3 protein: CASSPTTGGMAEAFF. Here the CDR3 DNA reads TGTGCCAGCAGTCCTACGACAGGGGGTATGGCTGAAGCTTTCTTT.

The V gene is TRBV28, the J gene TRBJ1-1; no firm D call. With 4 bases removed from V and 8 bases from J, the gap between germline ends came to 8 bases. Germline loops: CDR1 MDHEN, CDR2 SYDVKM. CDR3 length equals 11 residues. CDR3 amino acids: CASSSYREAFF. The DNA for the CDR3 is TGTGCCAGCAGTTCCTACAGAGAAGCTTTCTTT.

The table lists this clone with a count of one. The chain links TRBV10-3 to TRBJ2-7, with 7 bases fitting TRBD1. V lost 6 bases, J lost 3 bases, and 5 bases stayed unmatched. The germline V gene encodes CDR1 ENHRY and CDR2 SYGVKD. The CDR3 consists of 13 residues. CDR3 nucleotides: TGTGCCATCAGACCGGGACAGAACTACGAGCAGTACTTC. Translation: CAIRPGQNYEQYF.

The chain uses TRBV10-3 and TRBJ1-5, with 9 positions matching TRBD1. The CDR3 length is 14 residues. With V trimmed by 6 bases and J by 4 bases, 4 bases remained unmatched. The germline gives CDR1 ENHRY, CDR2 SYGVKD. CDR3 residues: CAISRDRDNQPQHF. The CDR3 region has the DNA TGTGCCATCAGCCGGGACAGGGATAATCAGCCCCAGCATTTT.

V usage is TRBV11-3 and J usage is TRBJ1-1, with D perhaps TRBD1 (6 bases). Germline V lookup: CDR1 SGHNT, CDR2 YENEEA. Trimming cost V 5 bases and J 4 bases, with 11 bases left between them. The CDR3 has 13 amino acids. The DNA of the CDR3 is TGTGCCAGCAGCCCCCAACAGGGCACTGAAGCTTTCTTT. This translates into CASSPQQGTEAFF.

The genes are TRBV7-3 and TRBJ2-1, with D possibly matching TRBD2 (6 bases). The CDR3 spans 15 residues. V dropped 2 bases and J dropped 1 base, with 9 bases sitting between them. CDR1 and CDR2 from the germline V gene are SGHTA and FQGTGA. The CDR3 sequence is CASSLSRGSYNEQFF. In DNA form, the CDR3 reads TGTGCCAGCAGCTTATCACGGGGGTCCTACAATGAGCAGTTCTTC.

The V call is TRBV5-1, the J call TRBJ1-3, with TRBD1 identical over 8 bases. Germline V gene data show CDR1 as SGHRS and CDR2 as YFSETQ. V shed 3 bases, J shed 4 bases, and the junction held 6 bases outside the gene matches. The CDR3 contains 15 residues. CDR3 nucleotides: TGCGCCAGCAGCTCAGGGGACAGGCAGGGAAACACCATATATTTT. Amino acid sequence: CASSSGDRQGNTIYF. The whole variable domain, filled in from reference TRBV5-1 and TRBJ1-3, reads KAGVTQTPRYLIKTRGQQVTLSCSPISGHRSVSWYQQTPGQGLQFLFEYFSETQRNKGNFPGRFSGRQFSNSRSEMNVSTLELGDSALYLCASSSGDRQGNTIYFGEGSWLTVV.

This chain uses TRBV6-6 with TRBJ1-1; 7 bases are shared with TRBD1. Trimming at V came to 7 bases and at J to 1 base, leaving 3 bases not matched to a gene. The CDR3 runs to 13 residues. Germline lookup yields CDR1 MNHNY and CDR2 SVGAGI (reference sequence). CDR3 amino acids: CASIRQGNTEAFF. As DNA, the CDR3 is TGTGCCAGCATCCGACAGGGGAACACTGAAGCTTTCTTT.

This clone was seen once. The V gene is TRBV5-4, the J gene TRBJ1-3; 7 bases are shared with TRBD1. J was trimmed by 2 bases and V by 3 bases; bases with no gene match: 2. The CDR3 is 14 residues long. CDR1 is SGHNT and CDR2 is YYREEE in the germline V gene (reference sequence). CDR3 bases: TGTGCCAGCAGCTCCAGGGGGACTGGAAACACCATATATTTT. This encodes CASSSRGTGNTIYF.

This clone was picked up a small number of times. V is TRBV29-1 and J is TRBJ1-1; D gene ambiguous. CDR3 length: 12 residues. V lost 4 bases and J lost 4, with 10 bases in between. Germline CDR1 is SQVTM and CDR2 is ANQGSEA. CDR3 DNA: TGCAGCGTTGGGGAGGGCACCACTGAAGCTTTCTTT. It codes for CSVGEGTTEAFF. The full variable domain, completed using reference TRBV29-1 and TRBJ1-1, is SAVISQKPSRDICQRGTSLTIQCQVDSQVTMMFWYRQQPGQSLTLIATANQGSEATYESGFVIDKFPISRPNLTFSTLTVSNMSPEDSSIYLCSVGEGTTEAFFGQGTRLTVV.

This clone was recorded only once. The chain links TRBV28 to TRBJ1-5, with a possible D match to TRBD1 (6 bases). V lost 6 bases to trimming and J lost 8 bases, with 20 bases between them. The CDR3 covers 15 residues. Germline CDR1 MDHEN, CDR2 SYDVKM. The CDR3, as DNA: TGTGCCAGCAGCAGGGGTGACAGGCCGACAGAGCCCCAGCATTTT. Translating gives CASSRGDRPTEPQHF.

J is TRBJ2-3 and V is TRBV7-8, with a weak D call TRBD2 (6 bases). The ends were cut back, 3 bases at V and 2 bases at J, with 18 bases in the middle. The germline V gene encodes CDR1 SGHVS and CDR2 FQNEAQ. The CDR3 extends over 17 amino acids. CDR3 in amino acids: CASSFMEAGFSTDTQYF. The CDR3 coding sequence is TGTGCCAGCAGCTTCATGGAGGCGGGATTTTCCACAGATACGCAGTATTTT.

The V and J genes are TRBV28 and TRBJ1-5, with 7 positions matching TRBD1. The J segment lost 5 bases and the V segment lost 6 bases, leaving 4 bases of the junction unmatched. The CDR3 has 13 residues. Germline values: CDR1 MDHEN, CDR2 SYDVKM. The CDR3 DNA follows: TGTGCCAGCAGGCGTGACAGGGATCAGCCCCAGCATTTT. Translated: CASRRDRDQPQHF.

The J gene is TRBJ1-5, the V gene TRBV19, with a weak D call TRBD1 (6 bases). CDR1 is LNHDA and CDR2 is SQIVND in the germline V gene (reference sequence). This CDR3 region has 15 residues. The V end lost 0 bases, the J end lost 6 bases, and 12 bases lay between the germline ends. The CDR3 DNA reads TGTGCCAGTAGTATAGAGGGGAGGGGGTTTCAGCCCCAGCATTTT. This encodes CASSIEGRGFQPQHF.

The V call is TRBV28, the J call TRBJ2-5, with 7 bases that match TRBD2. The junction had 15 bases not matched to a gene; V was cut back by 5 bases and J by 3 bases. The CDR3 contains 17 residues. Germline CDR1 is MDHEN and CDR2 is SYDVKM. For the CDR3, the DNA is TGTGCCAGCAGTCCGATCGCATCTTGGACTAGAGAAGAGACCCAGTACTTC. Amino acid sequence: CASSPIASWTREETQYF.

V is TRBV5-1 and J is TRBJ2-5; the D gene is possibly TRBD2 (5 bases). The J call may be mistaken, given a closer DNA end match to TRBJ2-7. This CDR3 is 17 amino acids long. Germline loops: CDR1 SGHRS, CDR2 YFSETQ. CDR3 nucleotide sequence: TGCGCCAGCAGCCCGTTCGGTTTTGCGGAGGCCCCCGCCGAGCAGTACTTC. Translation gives CASSPFGFAEAPAEQYF.

This chain's CDR3 is CASSAETGENEQFF. The CDR3 DNA sequence: TGTGCCAGCAGTGCGGAGACAGGGGAAAATGAGCAGTTCTTC. The chain has TRBV25-1 and TRBJ2-1; 8 nucleotides agree with TRBD1. Per the germline V gene, CDR1 is MGHDK and CDR2 is SYGVNS. V shed 4 bases and J 7 bases; nucleotides not matched to a gene: 6. CDR3 size: 14 residues. The full variable domain, in which reference TRBV25-1 and TRBJ2-1 provide the parts outside the CDR3, is EADIYQTPRYLVIGTGKKITLECSQTMGHDKMYWYQQDPGMELHLIHYSYGVNSTEKGDLSSESTVSRIRTEHFPLTLESARPSHTSQYLCASSAETGENEQFFGPGTRLTVL.

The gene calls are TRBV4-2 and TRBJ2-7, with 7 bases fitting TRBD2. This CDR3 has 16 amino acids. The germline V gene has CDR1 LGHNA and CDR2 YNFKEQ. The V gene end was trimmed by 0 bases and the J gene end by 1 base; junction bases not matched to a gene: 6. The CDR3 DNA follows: TGTGCCAGCAGCCAAGAGGGGGGGGAGGGTTCCTACGAGCAGTACTTC. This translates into CASSQEGGEGSYEQYF.

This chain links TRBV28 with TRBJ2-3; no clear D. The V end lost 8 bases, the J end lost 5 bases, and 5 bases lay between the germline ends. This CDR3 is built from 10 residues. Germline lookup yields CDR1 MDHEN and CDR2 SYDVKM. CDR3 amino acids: CASLGDTQYF. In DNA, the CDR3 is TGTGCCAGCCTCGGAGATACGCAGTATTTT.

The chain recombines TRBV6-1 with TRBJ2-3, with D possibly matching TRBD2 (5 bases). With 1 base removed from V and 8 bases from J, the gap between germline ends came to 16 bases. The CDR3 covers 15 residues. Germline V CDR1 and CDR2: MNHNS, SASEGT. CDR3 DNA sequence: TGTGCCAGCAGTGAAGGGACCGGAGGTTTTGTTACGCAGTATTTT. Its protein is CASSEGTGGFVTQYF.

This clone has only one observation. DNA for the CDR3: TGTGCCAGCAGCGGGACAGAGGGTGAAAAACTGTTTTTT. Translated: CASSGTEGEKLFF. The V and J genes are TRBV7-9 and TRBJ1-4; 7 nucleotides align to TRBD1. Germline-derived CDR1 and CDR2 are SEHNR and FQNEAQ (reference sequence). This CDR3 is 13 amino acids long. Trimming took 5 bases from V and 7 from J; bases not matched to a gene: 4.

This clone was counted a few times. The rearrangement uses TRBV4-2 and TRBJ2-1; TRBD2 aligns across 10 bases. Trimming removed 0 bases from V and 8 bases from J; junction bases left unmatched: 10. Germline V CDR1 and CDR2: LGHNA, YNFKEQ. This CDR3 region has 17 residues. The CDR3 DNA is TGTGCCAGCAGCCAAGAGGGGAGCGGGAGGGCCACCGATGAGCAGTTCTTC. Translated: CASSQEGSGRATDEQFF.

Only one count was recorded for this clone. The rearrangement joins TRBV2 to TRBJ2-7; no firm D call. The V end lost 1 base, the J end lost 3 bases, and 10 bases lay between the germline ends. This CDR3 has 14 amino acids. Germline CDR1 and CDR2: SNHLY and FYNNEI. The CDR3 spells CASSEEVVGYEQYF. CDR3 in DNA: TGTGCCAGCAGTGAAGAAGTAGTCGGCTACGAGCAGTACTTC.

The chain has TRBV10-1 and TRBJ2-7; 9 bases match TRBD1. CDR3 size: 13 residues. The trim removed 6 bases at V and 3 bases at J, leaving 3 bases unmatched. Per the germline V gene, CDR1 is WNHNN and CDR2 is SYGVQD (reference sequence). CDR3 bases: TGCGCCAGCAGGGGGACAGGGATCTACGAGCAGTACGTC. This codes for CASRGTGIYEQYV.

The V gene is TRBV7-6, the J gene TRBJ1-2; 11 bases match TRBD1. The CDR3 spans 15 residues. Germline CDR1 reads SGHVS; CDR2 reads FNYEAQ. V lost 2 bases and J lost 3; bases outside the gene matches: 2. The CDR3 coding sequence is TGTGCCAGCAGCTTAAGGGACAGGGGGGACTATGGCTACACCTTC. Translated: CASSLRDRGDYGYTF.

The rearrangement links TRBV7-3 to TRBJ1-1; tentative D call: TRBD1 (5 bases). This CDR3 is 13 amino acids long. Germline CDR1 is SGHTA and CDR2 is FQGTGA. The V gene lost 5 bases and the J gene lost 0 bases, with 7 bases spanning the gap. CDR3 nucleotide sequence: TGTGCCAGCAGCCCGACAGTGAACACTGAAGCTTTCTTT. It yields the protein CASSPTVNTEAFF.

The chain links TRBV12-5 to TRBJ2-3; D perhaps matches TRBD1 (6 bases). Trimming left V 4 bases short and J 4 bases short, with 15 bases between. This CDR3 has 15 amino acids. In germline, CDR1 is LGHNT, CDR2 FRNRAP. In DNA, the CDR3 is TGTGCTAGTGGTTCGGGACAAGGGTTCGCAGATACGCAGTATTTT. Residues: CASGSGQGFADTQYF.